Listed here are 19 T cell receptor beta chains from one sample, sequenced in a study of T cell changes during pregnancy in multiple sclerosis. Some clones are missing from TCRdb's copy, which holds only in-frame ones; the method was immunoSEQ multiplex PCR. Of about 81,000 clones in the sample, roughly 93% were seen once. The sample in question was peripheral blood, obtained in the third trimester of pregnancy. The receptors shown here come from a female donor with multiple sclerosis, enrolled in a pregnancy study.

V is TRBV6-5 and J is TRBJ1-4; possibly TRBD1 for D (5 bases). The germline CDR1 and CDR2 sequences are MNHEY and SVGAGI. V shed 8 bases and J shed 4 bases, with 14 bases lying between them. The CDR3 has 14 amino acids. The CDR3 protein is CASGTGSLNEKLFF. In DNA form, the CDR3 reads TGTGCCAGCGGAACAGGCTCCCTTAATGAAAAACTGTTTTTT.

This clone showed up just once. This rearrangement joins TRBV18 to TRBJ2-7, with TRBD1 matching 7 bases. The trim removed 3 bases at V and 3 bases at J, leaving 5 bases unmatched. The germline V gene encodes CDR1 KGHSH and CDR2 LQKENI. This CDR3 is 14 amino acids long. The CDR3, as DNA: TGTGCCAGCTCACCGCGACAGGGTCTCTACGAGCAGTACTTC. It codes for CASSPRQGLYEQYF.

DNA of the CDR3: TGTGCCAGTAGGACAGGTGTACGCTCTGGAAACACCATATATTTT. It encodes CASRTGVRSGNTIYF. The rearrangement links TRBV19 to TRBJ1-3; tentatively, D is TRBD1 (6 bases). The ends were cut back, 6 bases at V and 0 bases at J, with 12 bases in the middle. From germline, CDR1 is LNHDA and CDR2 SQIVND (reference sequence). CDR3 length equals 15 residues. Drawing the rest from reference TRBV19 and TRBJ1-3, the complete variable domain is DGGITQSPKYLFRKEGQNVTLSCEQNLNHDAMYWYRQDPGQGLRLIYYSQIVNDFQKGDIAEGYSVSREKKESFPLTVTSAQKNPTAFYLCASRTGVRSGNTIYFGEGSWLTVV.

The gene calls are TRBV29-1 and TRBJ1-2; the match to TRBD1 covers 9 bases. Germline assignment: CDR1 SQVTM and CDR2 ANQGSEA. V dropped 7 bases and J dropped 4; count of bases not matched to a gene: 22. This CDR3 has 18 residues. The CDR3 is CSALTSGTGRFGIYGYTF. CDR3 sequence (DNA): TGCAGCGCCTTGACCTCCGGGACAGGGAGGTTTGGGATCTATGGCTACACCTTC.

This chain joins TRBV5-8 and TRBJ1-2, with 9 nucleotides matching TRBD1. The ends lost 4 bases at V and 8 bases at J; junction bases unmatched: 9. From germline, CDR1 is SGHTS and CDR2 YDEGEE. CDR3 length: 14 amino acids. CDR3 loop: CASSAGQGLGGYTF. The CDR3 coding sequence is TGTGCCAGCAGCGCGGGACAGGGATTGGGCGGCTACACCTTC.

V and J are TRBV4-1 and TRBJ2-3, with 11 bases that match TRBD2. Germline lookup yields CDR1 MGHRA and CDR2 YSYEKL. V dropped 1 base and J dropped 0; count of bases not matched to a gene: 12. The CDR3 is 20 amino acids. The CDR3 sequence: CASSQGAFLAGGGSTDTQYF. The CDR3 region has the DNA TGCGCCAGCAGCCAAGGTGCTTTCCTAGCGGGGGGTGGGAGCACAGATACGCAGTATTTT.

The genes are TRBV5-6 and TRBJ1-6, with TRBD1 identical over 7 bases. With 0 bases clipped from V and 6 bases from J, the junction kept 6 bases outside the gene matches. CDR1 and CDR2 from the germline V gene are SGHDT and YYEEEE. The CDR3 length is 16 residues. The CDR3 is CASSLATGLGNSPLHF. The CDR3 DNA follows: TGTGCCAGCAGCTTGGCGACAGGGCTGGGTAATTCACCCCTCCACTTT. The full variable domain, rest sourced from reference TRBV5-6 and TRBJ1-6, is DAGVTQSPTHLIKTRGQQVTLRCSPKSGHDTVSWYQQALGQGPQFIFQYYEEEERQRGNFPDRFSGHQFPNYSSELNVNALLLGDSALYLCASSLATGLGNSPLHFGNGTRLTVT.

This sequence joins TRBV27 and TRBJ2-7, with D unclear. CDR1 is MNHEY and CDR2 is SMNVEV in the germline V gene (reference sequence). CDR3 size: 16 residues. V lost 5 bases and J lost 3, with 20 bases in between. The CDR3 DNA follows: TGTGCCAGCAGTCCCAGCCGAGGCCAGTCGTTCTACGAGCAGTACTTC. Translation gives CASSPSRGQSFYEQYF.

V usage is TRBV6-4 and J usage is TRBJ2-1; perhaps TRBD1 as D (5 bases). The CDR3 spans 14 residues. CDR1 is MRHNA, CDR2 SNTAGT, per germline. V was clipped by 0 bases and J by 8 bases, with 11 bases between them. CDR3 sequence: CASSDSGLGDEQFF. The CDR3 coding sequence is TGTGCCAGCAGTGACTCGGGGTTAGGGGATGAGCAGTTCTTC.

V gene TRBV11-2 combines with J gene TRBJ2-2; D uncertain. This CDR3 comprises 16 residues. Trimming took 1 base from V and 0 from J, leaving 9 bases between them. Germline V CDR1 and CDR2: SGHAT, FQNNGV. In nucleotides, the CDR3 is TGTGCCAGCAGCTTAGTCTCACAGCCGAACACCGGGGAGCTGTTTTTT. It encodes CASSLVSQPNTGELFF.

The chain uses TRBV6-5 and TRBJ2-1; 8 bases are a match to TRBD1. Per germline, CDR1 MNHEY and CDR2 SVGAGI. J gave up 7 bases and V 6 bases, and 8 bases lay outside the gene matches. This CDR3 contains 14 residues. The CDR3 bases are TGTGCCAGCAGCCTCTGGACAGGGCAGAATGAGCAGTTCTTC. This translates into CASSLWTGQNEQFF.

The rearrangement uses TRBV6-5 and TRBJ2-3; D is perhaps TRBD1 (5 bases). V dropped 1 base and J dropped 6 bases, with 17 bases sitting between them. Germline V gene data show CDR1 as MNHEY and CDR2 as SVGAGI. CDR3 length equals 16 residues. Here the CDR3 reads CASSYWASGKGDTQYF. The CDR3 DNA reads TGTGCCAGCAGTTACTGGGCATCGGGCAAGGGGGATACGCAGTATTTT.

This chain joins TRBV9 and TRBJ2-3, with D possibly TRBD1 on 6 matching bases. The germline V and J ends were trimmed by 7 bases and 3 bases, with 6 bases remaining between them. Germline CDR1 reads SGDLS; CDR2 reads YYNGEE. The CDR3 covers 11 residues. The CDR3 nucleotides read TGTGCCAGCCAGGGGACAGATACGCAGTATTTT. It is translated as CASQGTDTQYF.

The chain couples TRBV11-3 to TRBJ1-1; D is unclear. This CDR3 has 13 residues. Per the germline V gene, CDR1 is SGHNT and CDR2 is YENEEA. Trimming stripped 5 bases from V and 10 bases from J, with 17 bases between. The CDR3 DNA is TGTGCCAGCAGCCGGGGTACCTTAGAGGGAGCTTTCTTT. Its translation is CASSRGTLEGAFF.

As DNA, the CDR3 is TGTGCCAGCAGTTTGGGGTCGGCGGGACCCGGGTTCACTGAAGCTTTCTTT. It encodes CASSLGSAGPGFTEAFF. The genes are TRBV27 and TRBJ1-1; tentatively, D is TRBD1 (5 bases). The germline V gene has CDR1 MNHEY and CDR2 SMNVEV (reference sequence). Trimming took off 3 bases at V and 4 bases at J, with 21 bases between the two ends. The CDR3 has 17 residues.

The chain links TRBV6-4 to TRBJ2-2; D possibly corresponds to TRBD1 (5 bases). This CDR3 is built from 12 residues. Trimming cost V 6 bases and J 4 bases, with 6 bases left between them. Germline V lookup: CDR1 MRHNA, CDR2 SNTAGT. The CDR3 loop is CASSQGTGELFF. CDR3 nucleotide sequence: TGTGCCAGCAGCCAGGGCACCGGGGAGCTGTTTTTT.

The chain recombines TRBV19 with TRBJ1-2; D remains ambiguous. CDR3 length: 15 residues. The germline CDR1 and CDR2 sequences are LNHDA and SQIVND (reference sequence). With 9 bases removed from V and 5 bases from J, the gap between germline ends came to 22 bases. The CDR3 DNA sequence: TGTGCCAGCTCCCCTACAACGCCGGGTGGGTATGGCTACACCTTC. This codes for CASSPTTPGGYGYTF. Full variable domain (missing parts from reference TRBV19 and TRBJ1-2): DGGITQSPKYLFRKEGQNVTLSCEQNLNHDAMYWYRQDPGQGLRLIYYSQIVNDFQKGDIAEGYSVSREKKESFPLTVTSAQKNPTAFYLCASSPTTPGGYGYTFGSGTRLTVV.

The genes are TRBV7-3 and TRBJ1-1; D perhaps matches TRBD1 (6 bases). The CDR3 covers 14 residues. Germline V CDR1 and CDR2: SGHTA, FQGTGA. Trimming removed 2 bases at V and 1 base at J, with 8 bases between. The DNA for the CDR3 is TGTGCCAGCAGCTTACAGGGGCAGAACACTGAAGCTTTCTTT. Translated, it gives CASSLQGQNTEAFF.

The chain links TRBV9 to TRBJ2-1, with no clear D. The CDR3 has 14 amino acids. Germline CDR1 SGDLS, CDR2 YYNGEE. Trimming took 4 bases from V and 4 from J, leaving 12 bases between them. CDR3 sequence (DNA): TGTGCCAGCAGCCAAGGAAAGCGATACAATGAGCAGTTCTTC. This encodes CASSQGKRYNEQFF. Filled out from reference TRBV9 and TRBJ2-1, the complete variable domain reads DSGVTQTPKHLITATGQRVTLRCSPRSGDLSVYWYQQSLDQGLQFLIQYYNGEERAKGNILERFSAQQFPDLHSELNLSSLELGDSALYFCASSQGKRYNEQFFGPGTRLTVL.